Detailed here is one TCR beta chain. What it binds is unknown. This entry is derived from a study of T cell repertoires in cytomegalovirus infection. Study-level points and caveats: CMV-specific HLA-C-restricted TCR beta clonotypes dominated the ex vivo response.

Germline V lookup: CDR1 SGHTA, CDR2 FQGNSA. Trimming took 2 bases from V and 7 from J, leaving 8 bases between them. The length of the CDR3 is 13 residues. One entry per CDR3 protein results from TCRdb running MiXCR on the reads. The sample has 40,000 to 60,000 distinct CDR3 sequences, around 23% seen once. The sequencing here drew on CD8+ T cells from cultured PBMCs, taken from culture after CMV antigen stimulation. This clonotype originated in a human donor in good health (CMV status not recorded). Some clones in this sample may be carry-over from other donors' samples. The V call is TRBV7-2, the J call TRBJ1-4; D not certain. DNA for the CDR3: TGTGCCAGCAGCTTAAATAGAGGTGAAAAACTGTTTTTT. Its translation: CASSLNRGEKLFF.